This TCR beta chain was identified in a study of T-cell memory formation after mild COVID-19. General study points: Cross-reactive memory appears to have joined, as suggested by some responding clones showing up in pre-infection memory.

This clonotype was detected a few times. The antigen is not known. The CDR3 spans 13 residues. With 4 bases removed from V and 1 base from J, the gap between germline ends came to 6 bases. CDR1 and CDR2 (germline): SGHRS, YFSETQ. UMIs and sample barcodes were carried by the TCR alpha and TCR beta cDNA libraries that 5'RACE produced using constant-segment primers. One entry per CDR3 protein, called by TCRdb with MiXCR from the 5' RACE reads. Among hundreds of thousands of distinct CDR3 sequences listed, more than 20% were seen once. The receptor was isolated from an adult woman who had mild COVID-19 (a few samples of this study predate the infection). Cell type and time point are not known. The sequencing input was PBMCs or a T cell subset sorted from them (not recorded which). The chain uses TRBV5-1 and TRBJ1-5; D gene ambiguous. For the CDR3, the DNA is TGCGCCAGCAGCAGGGAAAGCAATCAGCCCCAGCATTTT. It translates to CASSRESNQPQHF. Full variable domain (remainder filled in from reference TRBV5-1 and TRBJ1-5): KAGVTQTPRYLIKTRGQQVTLSCSPISGHRSVSWYQQTPGQGLQFLFEYFSETQRNKGNFPGRFSGRQFSNSRSEMNVSTLELGDSALYLCASSRESNQPQHFGDGTRLSIL.